These 20 T cell receptor beta chains originate from one sample sequenced in a study of T-cell memory formation after mild COVID-19. Each CDR3 protein is one row after TCRdb ran MiXCR on the 5' RACE reads. The sample contains 110,000 or so distinct CDR3 sequences, approximately 22% of which appear only once. Sequenced sample: PBMCs or a T cell subset sorted from them (not recorded which). Receptor source: a man younger than 30 who had mild COVID-19 (a few samples of this study predate the infection). Cell type and time point are not known.

V is TRBV5-1 and J is TRBJ2-7; unclear D gene. The V end lost 4 bases, the J end lost 5 bases, and 16 bases lay between the germline ends. Germline CDR1 is SGHRS and CDR2 is YFSETQ. The CDR3 length is 14 residues. The CDR3 DNA reads TGCGCCAGCAGCCCGGAAGGCAGTTTGCACGAGCAGTACGTC. Protein product: CASSPEGSLHEQYV.

Only a few counts were recorded for this clonotype. V is TRBV15 and J is TRBJ2-3; a weak D match, TRBD2 (6 bases). Trimming took 1 base from V and 3 from J, leaving 14 bases between them. This CDR3 comprises 16 residues. Germline V gene lookup returns CDR1 LNHNV and CDR2 YYDKDF (reference sequence). The CDR3 here is CATSRAGWGETDTQYF. In DNA, the CDR3 is TGTGCCACCAGCAGAGCTGGCTGGGGGGAGACAGATACGCAGTATTTT.

V usage is TRBV27 and J usage is TRBJ2-4; the match to TRBD1 covers 10 bases. The CDR3 has 14 residues. The trim removed 5 bases at V and 5 bases at J, leaving 3 bases unmatched. Germline CDR1 and CDR2: MNHEY and SMNVEV (reference sequence). In DNA form, the CDR3 reads TGTGCCAGCAGTCTCGGGACAGGGGAAAACATTCAGTACTTC. It codes for CASSLGTGENIQYF.

This clonotype was seen a handful of times. The CDR3 DNA is TGTGCCAGCAGTTCCCACCGACAAGGGACAGGGGCCTTCAATGAGCAGTTCTTC. Its protein is CASSSHRQGTGAFNEQFF. This chain joins TRBV7-9 and TRBJ2-1, with TRBD1 matching over 10 bases. The CDR3 has 18 residues. V trimming: 6 bases; J trimming: 6 bases; junction bases outside the gene matches: 17. Germline assignment: CDR1 SEHNR and CDR2 FQNEAQ (reference sequence).

The chain combines TRBV7-9 with TRBJ1-5, with TRBD1 as a possible D gene (5 bases). Trimming removed 1 base at V and 5 bases at J, with 9 bases between. The CDR3 covers 14 residues. Per the germline V gene, CDR1 is SEHNR and CDR2 is FQNEAQ (reference sequence). CDR3 residues: CASSLGGDDQPQHF. The CDR3 nucleotides are TGTGCCAGCAGCTTAGGGGGCGACGATCAGCCCCAGCATTTT. Filled out from reference TRBV7-9 and TRBJ1-5, the complete variable domain reads DTGVSQNPRHKITKRGQNVTFRCDPISEHNRLYWYRQTLGQGPEFLTYFQNEAQLEKSRLLSDRFSAERPKGSFSTLEIQRTEQGDSAMYLCASSLGGDDQPQHFGDGTRLSIL.

The rearrangement uses TRBV7-6 and TRBJ2-5; the match to TRBD1 covers 9 bases. The CDR3 extends over 16 amino acids. Per the germline V gene, CDR1 is SGHVS and CDR2 is FNYEAQ. V was clipped by 6 bases and J by 5 bases; unmatched bases: 13. Here the CDR3 DNA reads TGTGCCAGCAGGTCGTGGGACAGGGAGGCAGGGGAGACCCAGTACTTC. Protein: CASRSWDREAGETQYF.

This clonotype occurred a few times. The chain couples TRBV12-3 or TRBV12-4 to TRBJ2-1; D is uncertain. V shed 2 bases and J shed 4 bases, with 12 bases lying between them. The CDR3 consists of 15 residues. The CDR3 loop is CASSLTGRAYNEQFF. The CDR3 bases are TGTGCCAGCAGTTTAACGGGCCGGGCTTACAATGAGCAGTTCTTC.

The chain recombines TRBV7-9 with TRBJ2-3; no firm D call. V lost 1 base and J lost 0, with 8 bases in between. CDR3 length: 15 residues. The germline V gene encodes CDR1 SEHNR and CDR2 FQNEAQ (reference sequence). The CDR3 region has the DNA TGTGCCAGCAGCTTAGGTTTTTCTAGCACAGATACGCAGTATTTT. It specifies CASSLGFSSTDTQYF.

CDR3 loop: CASSPGQGLGQFF. CDR3 bases: TGTGCCAGCAGTCCCGGACAGGGACTAGGGCAGTTCTTC. The chain links TRBV12-3 or TRBV12-4 to TRBJ2-1; D is tentatively TRBD1 or TRBD2 (8 bases each). The germline V and J ends were trimmed by 5 bases and 12 bases, with 17 bases remaining between them. The CDR3 loop spans 13 amino acids.

This clonotype was counted a few times. J is TRBJ1-1 and V is TRBV12-3 or TRBV12-4, with a weak D call TRBD1 (5 bases). The CDR3 totals 12 residues. V gave up 8 bases and J gave up 1 base, with 8 bases separating them. In DNA, the CDR3 is TGTGCCAGCGGGGCAGGGAACACTGAAGCTTTCTTT. It yields the protein CASGAGNTEAFF.

The CDR3 sequence: CASSVGGMNTEAFF. The CDR3 bases are TGTGCCAGCAGCGTAGGTGGGATGAACACTGAAGCTTTCTTT. This sequence joins TRBV9 and TRBJ1-1; unclear D gene. CDR1 SGDLS and CDR2 YYNGEE come from the germline V gene. V lost 0 bases to trimming and J lost 0 bases, with 6 bases between them. The CDR3 loop spans 14 amino acids.

The chain joins TRBV7-9 to TRBJ1-1; the D gene is possibly TRBD1 (6 bases). This CDR3 comprises 10 residues. The germline V gene has CDR1 SEHNR and CDR2 FQNEAQ (reference sequence). CDR3 nucleotides: TGTGCGTCCTCCGGGACAGAAGCTTTCTTT. Translating gives CASSGTEAFF.

V gene TRBV29-1 combines with J gene TRBJ2-1; 10 bases match TRBD1. The V gene's germline CDR1 is SQVTM and CDR2 ANQGSEA. The CDR3 covers 15 residues. The ends lost 3 bases at V and 4 bases at J; junction bases unmatched: 6. CDR3 amino acids: CSVEGQGPVYNEQFF. The CDR3 bases are TGCAGCGTTGAGGGACAGGGGCCGGTGTACAATGAGCAGTTCTTC.

The chain joins TRBV12-3 or TRBV12-4 to TRBJ2-2, with a possible D match to TRBD1 (5 bases). V gave up 6 bases and J gave up 0 bases, with 11 bases separating them. The length of the CDR3 is 15 residues. The CDR3 loop reads CASRLTVTNTGELFF. The CDR3, as DNA: TGTGCCAGCAGACTGACAGTGACGAACACCGGGGAGCTGTTTTTT.

V gene TRBV7-8 combines with J gene TRBJ2-3; 7 bases map to TRBD2. Germline CDR1 SGHVS, CDR2 FQNEAQ. V lost 5 bases to trimming and J lost 2 bases; unmatched junction nucleotides: 10. The CDR3 has 16 residues. Here the CDR3 reads CASSGRTSFYTDTQYF. The CDR3 region has the DNA TGTGCCAGCAGCGGTAGGACTAGTTTTTACACAGATACGCAGTATTTT. Variable domain in full (rest from reference TRBV7-8 and TRBJ2-3): GAGVSQSPRYKVAKRGQDVALRCDPISGHVSLFWYQQALGQGPEFLTYFQNEAQLDKSGLPSDRFFAERPEGSVSTLKIQRTQQEDSAVYLCASSGRTSFYTDTQYFGPGTRLTVL.

This clonotype was picked up a small number of times. The chain has TRBV7-8 and TRBJ2-7, with no clear D. V gave up 4 bases and J gave up 3 bases, with 7 bases separating them. Germline loops: CDR1 SGHVS, CDR2 FQNEAQ. The CDR3 has 12 amino acids. In DNA form, the CDR3 reads TGTGCCAGCAGCTCCTACCTCTACGAGCAGTACTTC. It translates to CASSSYLYEQYF.

The chain has TRBV6-2 or TRBV6-3 and TRBJ2-5; D gene unclear. V was trimmed by 0 bases and J by 5 bases, leaving 7 bases between them. This CDR3 is built from 13 residues. Germline V CDR1 and CDR2: MNHEY, SVGEGT. CDR3 nucleotide sequence: TGTGCCAGCAGTTACTCTCGGATTGAGACCCAGTACTTC. Its translation: CASSYSRIETQYF.

The rearrangement joins TRBV7-6 to TRBJ1-1; D ambiguous. The V end was cut by 2 bases, the J end by 1 base, with 8 bases between. The CDR3 is 14 amino acids. The germline V gene has CDR1 SGHVS and CDR2 FNYEAQ. The CDR3 DNA is TGTGCCAGCAGCTTATCCCCCGGGAACACTGAAGCTTTCTTT. Amino acids: CASSLSPGNTEAFF.

Many counts were recorded for this clonotype. The rearrangement joins TRBV7-9 to TRBJ2-7; D gene uncertain. V lost 2 bases and J lost 3, with 11 bases in between. The CDR3 sequence is 14 residues long. Germline V CDR1 and CDR2: SEHNR, FQNEAQ (reference sequence). CDR3: CASSLMLGIYEQYF. The CDR3, as DNA: TGTGCCAGCAGCTTAATGCTTGGGATCTACGAGCAGTACTTC.

The J gene is TRBJ1-1, the V gene TRBV4-2; the D is unclear. The CDR3 is 14 amino acids. The germline V gene encodes CDR1 LGHNA and CDR2 YNFKEQ. Trimming took 3 bases from V and 1 from J, leaving 9 bases between them. The CDR3 loop is CASSHIPGNTEAFF. The CDR3 DNA is TGTGCCAGCAGCCACATACCAGGGAACACTGAAGCTTTCTTT.